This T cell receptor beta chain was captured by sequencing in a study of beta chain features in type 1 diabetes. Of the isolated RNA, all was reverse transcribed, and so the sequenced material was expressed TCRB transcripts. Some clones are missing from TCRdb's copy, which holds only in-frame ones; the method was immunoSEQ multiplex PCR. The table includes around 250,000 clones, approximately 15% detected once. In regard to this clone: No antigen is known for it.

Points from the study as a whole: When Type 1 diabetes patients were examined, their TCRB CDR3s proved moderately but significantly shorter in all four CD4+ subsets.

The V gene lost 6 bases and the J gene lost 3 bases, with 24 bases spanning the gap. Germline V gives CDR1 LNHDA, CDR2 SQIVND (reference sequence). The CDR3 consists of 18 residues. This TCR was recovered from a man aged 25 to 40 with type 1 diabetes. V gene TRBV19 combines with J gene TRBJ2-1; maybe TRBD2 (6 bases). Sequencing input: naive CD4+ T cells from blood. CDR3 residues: CASRGQGPWRGLYNEQFF. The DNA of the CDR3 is TGTGCCAGTAGAGGGCAGGGACCTTGGCGGGGTCTCTACAATGAGCAGTTCTTC. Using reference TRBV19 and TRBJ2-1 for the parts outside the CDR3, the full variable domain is DGGITQSPKYLFRKEGQNVTLSCEQNLNHDAMYWYRQDPGQGLRLIYYSQIVNDFQKGDIAEGYSVSREKKESFPLTVTSAQKNPTAFYLCASRGQGPWRGLYNEQFFGPGTRLTVL.